The 7 T cell receptor beta chains presented below share a single source sample, sequenced in a study of T cells after yellow fever vaccination. One entry per CDR3 protein, called by TCRdb with MiXCR from the 5' RACE reads. This table has hundreds of thousands of distinct CDR3 sequences, about 12% appearing once. The material was PBMCs, obtained on the day of the yellow fever booster vaccination. These receptors were taken from a man aged 25-45 years who received the YFV17D yellow fever vaccine.

This clonotype has only a few counts. J is TRBJ2-7 and V is TRBV7-9, with D possibly TRBD2 on 5 matching bases. Germline CDR1 and CDR2: SEHNR and FQNEAQ (reference sequence). V lost 1 base and J 2 bases, leaving 9 bases between the germline ends. The CDR3 totals 14 residues. The DNA of the CDR3 is TGTGCCAGCAGCTTAGTTCGGGAAGCCTACGAGCAGTACTTC. It encodes CASSLVREAYEQYF. Looking up the rest from reference TRBV7-9 and TRBJ2-7 gives the full variable domain: DTGVSQNPRHKITKRGQNVTFRCDPISEHNRLYWYRQTLGQGPEFLTYFQNEAQLEKSRLLSDRFSAERPKGSFSTLEIQRTEQGDSAMYLCASSLVREAYEQYFGPGTRLTVT.

This clonotype was observed a handful of times. The chain links TRBV5-4 to TRBJ2-1, with 11 positions matching TRBD2. The CDR3 spans 14 residues. In germline, CDR1 is SGHNT, CDR2 YYREEE (reference sequence). Trimming at V came to 4 bases and at J to 5 bases, leaving 2 bases not matched to a gene. CDR3 DNA sequence: TGTGCCAGCAGCGCGACTAGCGGGGACAATGAGCAGTTCTTC. It yields the protein CASSATSGDNEQFF.

The genes are TRBV27 and TRBJ2-3; the match to TRBD1 covers 7 bases. The ends lost 6 bases at V and 5 bases at J; junction bases unmatched: 17. CDR3 length equals 17 residues. CDR1 is MNHEY, CDR2 SMNVEV, per germline (reference sequence). CDR3 protein: CASSHDYGTAWGDTQYF. Here the CDR3 DNA reads TGTGCCAGCAGCCATGATTATGGGACAGCTTGGGGAGATACGCAGTATTTT.

This clonotype was observed a few times. The J gene is TRBJ2-5, the V gene TRBV7-9, with 12 bases matching TRBD2. Germline loops: CDR1 SEHNR, CDR2 FQNEAQ (reference sequence). V shed 2 bases, J shed 5 bases, and the junction held 3 bases outside the gene matches. CDR3 size: 15 residues. CDR3 sequence reads: CASSLRTSGTETQYF. DNA of the CDR3: TGTGCCAGCAGCTTACGGACTAGCGGGACGGAGACCCAGTACTTC.

This clonotype has just a few counts. The J gene is TRBJ2-7, the V gene TRBV7-3; D is possibly TRBD1 (7 bases). This CDR3 is 15 amino acids long. The ends were cut back, 5 bases at V and 0 bases at J, with 14 bases in the middle. Germline CDR1 is SGHTA and CDR2 is FQGTGA. This CDR3 is CASSTSGGSSYEQYF. The CDR3 nucleotides are TGTGCCAGCAGCACCTCAGGGGGGAGCTCCTACGAGCAGTACTTC.

The chain employs TRBV11-1 and TRBJ2-3; possibly TRBD2 for D (5 bases). Trimming took 1 base from V and 1 from J, leaving 18 bases between them. The CDR3 totals 18 residues. Germline CDR1 is SGHAT and CDR2 is FQDESV (reference sequence). This CDR3 is CASSLGGSARVGTDTQYF. DNA of the CDR3: TGTGCCAGCAGCTTAGGCGGGTCAGCTCGGGTGGGCACAGATACGCAGTATTTT.

This clonotype turned up a few times. The chain is built from TRBV6-2 or TRBV6-3 and TRBJ1-1; no firm D call. This CDR3 comprises 17 residues. V was trimmed by 5 bases and J by 8 bases, leaving 27 bases between them. Germline loops: CDR1 MNHEY, CDR2 SVGEGT. The CDR3 nucleotides are TGTGCCAGCAGTCACGGAGTGCCTAGACTAGACGGAGTCGAAGCTTTCTTT. This translates into CASSHGVPRLDGVEAFF.